This TCR beta chain was documented in a study of cytomegalovirus exposure and HLA in healthy donors (dated by TCRdb to the late 2010s). With regard to the full study: An earlier analysis of about 530 of the donors reported about 260 Gb of sequence data and 117 million unique TCR beta sequences obtained from about 179 million T cells. A handful of DR-DQ haplotypes were handled as single units for association and clustering because linkage in the cohort was strong. A later genetic analysis used genome-wide SNP genotypes for about 55% of the 666 donors, treating that subset as a discovery cohort. Roughly 300 gigabases of sequencing data and some 85 million unique TCR sequences were included in an early release covering roughly 600 HLA-typed donors. Across approximately 400 genotyped donors of the cohort, an average of roughly 250,000 unique TCR beta nucleotide sequences per donor were sequenced, and 15% to 20% of those sequences were non-productive. Every discovery cohort repertoire had been produced on one sequencing platform. The study aimed to test whether signatures of past pathogen exposure could be identified by cataloging public T cell receptors. Along with the approximately 670-subject first cohort, a separate validation cohort of around 120 different subjects was used. Class I and class II HLA loci were covered by the typing at four-digit resolution. The T cell repertoires of several hundred subjects were profiled by immunosequencing and related to cytomegalovirus serostatus. High-throughput TCR immunosequencing, statistical association of individual TCRs with disease status, and machine learning were combined to predict cytomegalovirus infection status. In the later analysis, no new phenotypic data were used to find candidate immune exposures; instead, reliance was placed on TCR beta sequences and their occurrence across donors. The number of typed donors differed by locus: roughly 629-640 for A, B, C, DRB1 and DQB1; 522 for DQA1; 606 for DPA1; and about 470 for DPB1. In an earlier analysis of roughly 600 of the donors, high-throughput TCR beta sequencing was used to judge whether each TCR beta V gene segment behaved as functional or pseudogenic. Among the roughly 400 genotyped donors, around 81% belonged to the genetic ancestry cluster associated with self-reported Caucasian donors. A later analysis re-examined previously published TCR beta repertoires from 500 to 700 donors and added high-resolution HLA genotyping to investigate patterns of TCR occurrence. Donor age, sex, ethnicity and CMV serostatus were collected together with the repertoire data. What the work shows at the level of the full study, not this receptor alone: In a later analysis, the rate of TCR association differed among HLA loci, with DRB1 alleles having the most associated TCRs and HLA-C alleles having the fewest. Linkage disequilibrium might explain the correlated functional status among segregating V segments, but an unknown experimental factor could not be excluded. Because counts were too low, seventeen rarely observed V segments, including chromosome 9 orphons, were left out of the earlier analysis of 587 of the donors. According to the authors, the approach could potentially be generalized to other disease states and immunological phenotypes. Most TCR sequences were seen in very few donors, while some public TCRs were found in many individuals. In both the original and validation cohorts, the classifier was reported to diagnose cytomegalovirus status with high specificity and sensitivity. In the study, some 160 TCR beta chains were listed as associated with cytomegalovirus. A later genetic analysis reported fewer N-insertions in productive TCRs among donors in an Asian-associated ancestry cluster than the approximately 670-donor mean. The sequencing pipeline was judged likely to have produced a cluster of highly shared sequence variants as a technical artifact. Because the 87-base-pair reads could not distinguish some IMGT-functional V segments, including TRBV6-2 and TRBV6-3, those segments were excluded. For the cohort, immune exposure information was limited to CMV serostatus. When HLA alleles, especially DR and DQ, strongly co-occurred, TCR associations were difficult to assign to individual alleles. In a later analysis, HLA-associated TCR beta chains were found to be more clonally expanded and to have lower generation probabilities than equally common non-associated chains. This cohort had only TCR beta chains sequenced, and the lack of alpha or paired-chain data limited which features could be detected. Because HLA typing was missing for some donors at each locus, association tests included only the typed subset. A few of the identified cytomegalovirus-associated TCR beta chains were confirmed in vitro to be specific for cytomegalovirus antigens. In a later analysis, several top co-occurrence clusters were reported to appear linked to parvovirus B19, influenza, CMV and Epstein-Barr virus. The presence/absence analyses assumed that sequencing depth was roughly uniform across donors, and that assumption may not be true. A later analysis found that most CMV-associated TCR beta chains appeared HLA-restricted, with HLA associations seemingly driven largely by CMV exposure. Specific HLA alleles were associated with 15,000 to 20,000 TCR beta sequences at a false discovery rate of 0.05 in a later analysis. In a later genetic analysis, a missense DCLRE1C variant was associated with V-gene and J-gene trimming of TCR beta chains, and the association was replicated in an independent cohort. In an earlier analysis of approximately 590 of the donors, most TCR beta V segments appeared in productive rearrangements about 90% or about 30% of the time, broadly matching IMGT annotations. A further reported finding was that TCR beta sequences accurately predicted the HLA-A and HLA-B alleles for most subjects in the first cohort.

The cohort comprised some 700 healthy bone marrow donors. All cohort members were sampled while nominally healthy, although unrecorded immune exposures were likely present. The donor was CMV seropositive and was included in the group of some 290 seropositive cohort members. A peripheral blood sample was provided by each donor, and peripheral blood mononuclear cells were used for TCR beta sequencing. The Qiagen DNeasy Blood Extraction Kit was used to extract genomic DNA from the blood cell samples. The library came from the immunoSEQ multiplex PCR assay. For the multiplex PCR, a mixture combining 60 forward primers for TCR Vbeta segments and 13 reverse primers for TCR Jbeta segments was used. The CDR3 region of rearranged TCR beta genes was amplified from genomic DNA by a multiplex PCR assay. The amplified TCR beta libraries were sequenced on the Illumina HiSeq System as 87-base-pair reads. Per the authors' processing: A later analysis counted tens of millions of unique TCR beta chains across the 700 or so repertoires, and some 12 million of these chains were shared by at least two donors. A nearest-neighbor algorithm error-corrected the raw reads and collapsed the reads into unique sequences, merging closely related sequences to remove PCR and sequencing errors. To assign V, D and J gene segments, CDR3 sequences were aligned to IMGT reference sequences. For a sequence to be retained, a match of at least six nucleotides to both a V gene segment and a J gene segment was required. Rearrangements were classified as productive when the CDR3 lacked stop codons and remained in frame with V and J, and all other rearrangements were classified as non-productive. Following IMGT convention, CDR3 was defined as the stretch from the second conserved V-encoded cysteine up to the conserved J-encoded phenylalanine. The earlier analysis of some 600 of the donors excluded sequences that lacked an unambiguous match to a single V gene segment. In an earlier analysis of some 590 of the donors, a V segment was called functional when productive rearrangements were above 56.7%, and segregating when the standard deviation between donors exceeded 5%. A statistical classification framework was developed to diagnose cytomegalovirus status using the catalog of TCR beta chain sequences. V and J gene assignment, in a later analysis, came from comparing TCR nucleotide sequences with IMGT/GENE-DB human TR gene sequences. Using the TCRdist pipeline, a later analysis assigned CDR3 sequences along with most-parsimonious VDJ recombination scenarios. A later analysis defined each TCR beta chain by its CDR3 amino acid sequence plus V-gene family, and excluded reads lacking a unique V-gene family. In a later analysis, fewer than 650 highly shared, low-generation-probability nucleotide sequences were removed to address suspected cross-contamination and a sequencing artifact. A later analysis calculated a clonal expansion index for each public chain from normalized within-repertoire ranks of inferred template counts. In a later analysis, generation probabilities were computed using a VDJ recombination model fitted to out-of-frame rearrangements, and the results were checked against IGoR. In a later analysis, TCR-TCR, TCR-HLA and TCR-CMV co-occurrence was scored with hypergeometric tests, and a repertoire-size bias correction was applied to TCR pairs. False discovery rates were estimated in a later analysis by permuting HLA or CMV assignments 20 times. In a later analysis, co-occurring TCRs were grouped using DBSCAN, and TCRdist sequence similarity was added for clustering within HLA-allele-positive subsets. Repertoires with fewer than 30,000 or more than 120,000 public chains were left out of co-occurrence clustering, as were roughly five repertoires with anomalous nucleotide sharing. TCRdb obtained this table from immuneACCESS and retained in-frame rearrangements with V and J assigned. These tables miss some clones; where compared with another copy, unresolved V genes account for less than half of the shortfall, and the remainder is unexplained. V, J and clone size were drawn from that table, and D and trimming were deduced from the DNA. This sample holds roughly 160,000 clones; over 75% were observed only once. The top ten hold around an eighth of the sample.

As concerns this clone: This receptor's antigen is unknown. Base qualities were left out, and no much larger clone turns up one base away.

CDR1 and CDR2 are read off the germline V gene as SGHRS and YFSETQ. The germline ends are 13 bases apart after V is trimmed by 0 bases and J by 2 bases. The CDR3 starts with the cysteine, ends with the phenylalanine, and has 16 residues. CDR3 DNA is the only sequence kept; it has 48 bases, read in frame from the first base. Sequenced: PBMCs. The chain couples TRBV5-1 to TRBJ2-3; tentative D gene TRBD2, with 6 bases matching. The clonotype was recovered from a man aged 50 or older in good health and CMV-seropositive. The sequenced DNA: TGCGCCAGCAGCTTGGGGGGGAGGACGGACACAGATACGCAGTATTTT. This gives the protein CASSLGGRTDTDTQYF. Extended through the reference TRBV5-1 and TRBJ2-3 proteins, this CDR3 yields the full variable domain: KAGVTQTPRYLIKTRGQQVTLSCSPISGHRSVSWYQQTPGQGLQFLFEYFSETQRNKGNFPGRFSGRQFSNSRSEMNVSTLELGDSALYLCASSLGGRTDTDTQYFGPGTRLTVL.